This TCR beta chain was identified in a study of cytomegalovirus exposure and HLA in healthy donors. The overall study: As released early, the data held around 80 million unique TCRs from HLA-typed donors.

General study results and limits: Across donors, presence/absence analyses took sequencing depth to be roughly uniform. Altogether, 150 to 200 TCR beta chains were recorded as cytomegalovirus-associated. A cluster of highly shared sequence variants was likely a sequencing artifact.

Use of 60 Vbeta and 13 Jbeta primers characterized the PCR. Generated by immunoSEQ multiplex PCR, the TCRdb table keeps only in-frame clones and is missing some. The sample shows about 240,000 clones, about 86% of them seen only once. A word on this clone: What it binds is unknown.

V lost 6 bases to trimming and J lost 1 base; unmatched junction nucleotides: 0. This CDR3 comprises 13 residues. Germline loops: CDR1 MNHEY, CDR2 SMNVEV (reference sequence). The chain employs TRBV27 and TRBJ2-3, with 8 bases that match TRBD1. This TCR was recovered from a woman in her sixties in good health and CMV-seropositive. Material: PBMCs. DNA of the CDR3: TGTGCCAGCAGGGACAGGGGCACAGATACGCAGTATTTT. This sequence encodes CASRDRGTDTQYF.